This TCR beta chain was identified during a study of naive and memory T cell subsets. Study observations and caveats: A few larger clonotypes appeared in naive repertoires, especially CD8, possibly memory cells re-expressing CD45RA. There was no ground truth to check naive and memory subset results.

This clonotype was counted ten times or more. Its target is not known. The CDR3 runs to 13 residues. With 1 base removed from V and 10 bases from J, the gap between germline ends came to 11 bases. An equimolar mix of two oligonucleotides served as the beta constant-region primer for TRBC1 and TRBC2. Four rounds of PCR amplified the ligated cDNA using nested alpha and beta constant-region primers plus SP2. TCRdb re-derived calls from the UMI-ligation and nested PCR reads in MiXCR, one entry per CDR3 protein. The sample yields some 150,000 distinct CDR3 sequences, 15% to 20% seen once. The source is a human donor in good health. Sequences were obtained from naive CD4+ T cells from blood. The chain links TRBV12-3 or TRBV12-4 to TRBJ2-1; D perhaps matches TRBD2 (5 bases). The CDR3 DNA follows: TGTGCCAGCAGTTTAGGTCGGGGATACGAGCAGTTCTTC. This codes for CASSLGRGYEQFF.